The T cell receptor beta chain under discussion was sequenced for a study of immune heterogeneity within non-small cell lung tumors. Turning to the study itself: There were 4 squamous cell carcinomas, around 11 non-squamous carcinomas and 1 tumor not otherwise specified. General observations from the study: Recurrence of identical dominant CDR3 beta clonotypes was observed across tumor sites within a patient, alongside site-unique high-frequency clones. Clonotypes of T-cell receptor beta found at high frequency were largely distinct between individual patients.

The CDR3 has 19 amino acids. The V gene lost 4 bases and the J gene lost 0 bases, with 19 bases spanning the gap. Germline values: CDR1 MGHDK, CDR2 SYGVNS. Details on this clonotype: What it binds is unknown.

Multiplex PCR employing 32 V and 13 J primers generated amplicons of the TCR beta CDR3. Via MiXCR, TCRdb re-called the multiplex PCR reads, giving one row per CDR3 protein. The sample carries about 2,000 distinct CDR3 sequences, around a third recorded once. As template, the study used bulk tumor genomic DNA at approximately 640 ng per sample. Multiple widely separated biopsies were taken from each primary tumor at surgery. These patients got curative surgery after being newly diagnosed with untreated non-small cell lung cancer. The TCR sequence derives from a man in his 70s with non-small cell lung cancer. V usage is TRBV25-1 and J usage is TRBJ1-6; the D is unclear. Sequencing input: lung tumor tissue. The CDR3 sequence: CASSVGSLGLSSYNSPLHF. As DNA, the CDR3 is TGTGCCAGCAGTGTAGGGTCCCTGGGTCTTAGCTCCTATAATTCACCCCTCCACTTT.